These T cell receptor beta chains were read from a single sample in a study of shared clonotypes between healthy human individuals. Data came from immunoSEQ multiplex PCR; TCRdb stores just in-frame clones and leaves some out. The profile shows some 2,400,000 clones, 95% of them singletons. The sequenced material came from naive CD4+ T cells sorted from blood. The receptor source for this set is a man aged 18 to 30 in good health. Each CDR3 is given without its conserved first and last residue. Clone size, where shown, is once, few, many, or a class for clones that have expanded.

abundance | j_gene | v_gene | CDR3aa
NA | TRBJ1-4 | TRBV27 | ASSFWSTGGEKLF
NA | TRBJ1-5 | TRBV5-1 | ASSLDGQPQH
NA | TRBJ1-6 | TRBV7-9 | ASSQSGGSYNSPLH
NA | TRBJ1-2 | TRBV19 | ASSTATFPYGYT
NA | TRBJ2-6 | TRBV28 | ASYDGQGPAGANVLT
NA | TRBJ1-1 | TRBV19 | ASSAPTGATNTEAF
NA | TRBJ1-1 | TRBV6-5 | ASSYSSPDRNTEAF
once | TRBJ2-3 | TRBV6-5 | ASSYRGPSTDTQY
NA | TRBJ1-1 | TRBV14 | ASSQEVRRAF
NA | TRBJ2-2 | TRBV30 | AWSVLVTGELF
NA | TRBJ2-5 | TRBV5-1 | ASSFTNQETQY
NA | TRBJ1-5 | TRBV7-2 | ASSPGQGWNQPQH
once | TRBJ2-7 | TRBV5-6 | ASSFGQALRYEQY
NA | TRBJ1-1 | TRBV9 | ASSAESVTEAF
NA | TRBJ1-4 | TRBV30 | AWSRTGRSYFNEKLF
NA | TRBJ2-7 | TRBV9 | ASSVADRESHEQY
NA | TRBJ1-1 | TRBV23-1 | ASSLGTEAF
NA | TRBJ1-2 | TRBV30 | ASWGDYGYT
NA | TRBJ1-1 | TRBV6-1 | ASVGGRQPGIEAF
NA | TRBJ2-1 | TRBV6-5 | ASSSPRVRSGEQF
NA | TRBJ2-7 | TRBV5-1 | ASSIIGTSGRATPYEQY
NA | TRBJ2-1 | TRBV5-1 | ASSLEREGNEQF
NA | TRBJ2-4 | TRBV19 | ASSSPGVLAKNIQY